Following are 17 T cell receptor beta chains from one sample sequenced in a study of blood T cell repertoires in COVID-19. The method was immunoSEQ multiplex PCR; TCRdb's version includes in-frame clones alone and lacks a portion of them. The table lists some 130,000 clones, approximately 86% of them singletons. Sample: peripheral blood. The origin of the receptors is a woman aged 70-85 years with COVID-19, enrolled during active disease.

A single count supports this clone. This chain uses TRBV2 with TRBJ1-3; 10 positions agree with TRBD1. The trim removed 8 bases at V and 8 bases at J, leaving 9 bases unmatched. The CDR3 consists of 14 residues. Germline loops: CDR1 SNHLY, CDR2 FYNNEI. The CDR3 region has the DNA TGTGCCAGCCTACCCGGGGACAGGGGTTACACCATATATTTT. Its protein product is CASLPGDRGYTIYF. The full variable domain, in which reference TRBV2 and TRBJ1-3 provide the parts outside the CDR3, is EPEVTQTPSHQVTQMGQEVILRCVPISNHLYFYWYRQILGQKVEFLVSFYNNEISEKSEIFDDQFSVERPDGSNFTLKIRSTKLEDSAMYFCASLPGDRGYTIYFGEGSWLTVV.

This clone was counted once. The V call is TRBV7-7, the J call TRBJ2-3, with D maybe TRBD2 (7 bases). Germline V gene lookup returns CDR1 SSHAT and CDR2 FNYEAQ (reference sequence). This CDR3 is built from 14 residues. V lost 5 bases and J lost 3, with 12 bases in between. The CDR3 DNA follows: TGTGCCAGCAGCCTGGCGGGGGCTACAGATACGCAGTATTTT. It codes for CASSLAGATDTQYF. The entire variable domain, with the rest obtained from reference TRBV7-7 and TRBJ2-3, is as follows: GAGVSQSPRYKVTKRGQDVTLRCDPISSHATLYWYQQALGQGPEFLTYFNYEAQPDKSGLPSDRFSAERPEGSISTLTIQRTEQRDSAMYRCASSLAGATDTQYFGPGTRLTVL.

The rearrangement links TRBV18 to TRBJ2-4, with D possibly matching TRBD2 (6 bases). The CDR3 extends over 15 amino acids. Germline V gives CDR1 KGHSH, CDR2 LQKENI. Between the trimmed V and J ends, which lost 6 bases and 5 bases, there was a span of 17 bases. The CDR3 spells CASSPTEGLENIQYF. The CDR3 DNA follows: TGTGCCAGCTCGCCAACGGAGGGGTTGGAAAACATTCAGTACTTC.

The gene calls are TRBV10-3 and TRBJ2-3; 10 nucleotides line up with TRBD2. CDR1 and CDR2 from the germline V gene are ENHRY and SYGVKD. Trimming removed 6 bases from V and 6 bases from J; junction bases left unmatched: 12. The CDR3 is 16 amino acids. This CDR3 reads CAISDIPSGGGDTQYF. The CDR3 nucleotides read TGTGCCATCAGCGACATACCTAGCGGGGGAGGGGATACGCAGTATTTT.

This chain links TRBV14 with TRBJ1-3; D remains unclear. Germline loops: CDR1 SGHDN, CDR2 FVKESK. Trimming stripped 3 bases from V and 0 bases from J, with 9 bases between. The CDR3 extends over 15 amino acids. The CDR3 DNA follows: TGTGCCAGCAGCCACAGTGGTGCCTCTGGAAACACCATATATTTT. It translates to CASSHSGASGNTIYF.

The V call is TRBV6-5, the J call TRBJ1-2, with a weak D call TRBD1 (6 bases). This CDR3 region has 13 residues. V was shortened by 6 bases and J by 4 bases, with 12 bases between the two germline ends. Per germline, CDR1 MNHEY and CDR2 SVGAGI. This CDR3 reads CASRGGQSYGYTF. In DNA, the CDR3 is TGTGCCAGCAGGGGCGGACAGTCCTATGGCTACACCTTC.

The chain uses TRBV10-2 and TRBJ2-5; D possibly corresponds to TRBD1 (6 bases). Trimming cost V 6 bases and J 2 bases, with 13 bases left between them. From germline, CDR1 is WSHSY and CDR2 SAAADI. This CDR3 has 14 amino acids. The CDR3 is CASSVSGTQETQYF. The CDR3, as DNA: TGCGCCAGCAGCGTCTCCGGGACACAAGAGACCCAGTACTTC.

This clone has just one count. The chain is built from TRBV2 and TRBJ2-5; 13 bases are a match to TRBD2. In germline, CDR1 is SNHLY, CDR2 FYNNEI. V gave up 5 bases and J gave up 3 bases; unmatched junction bases: 6. This CDR3 spans 16 amino acids. The CDR3 sequence is CASSSRTSGGKETQYF. CDR3 bases: TGTGCCAGCAGTAGTCGGACTAGCGGGGGAAAAGAGACCCAGTACTTC.

Note on this clone: An end of the junction differs from the germline gene, which may be a read error. Within the sample, other DNA sequences also encode this same CDR3. The chain combines TRBV29-1 with TRBJ1-2; 10 bases match TRBD1. CDR1 and CDR2 from the germline V gene are SQVTM and ANQGSEA. This CDR3 is built from 14 residues. CDR3 sequence reads: CSVSGTGDVGGYTF. The CDR3 nucleotides are TGCAGCGTTTCCGGGACAGGGGATGTTGGCGGCTACACCTTT.

The J gene is TRBJ1-4, the V gene TRBV21-1. TRBV21-1 is noted as a pseudogene. The CDR3 totals 17 residues. The CDR3 nucleotides are TGTGCCAGCAGCACCCTGTTCGGGGAGAGGACTAATGAAAAACTGTTTTTT. Translating gives CASSTLFGERTNEKLFF.

This CDR3 is CASSSGFNMNTEAFF. Here the CDR3 DNA reads TGTGCCAGCAGCTCAGGGTTTAATATGAACACTGAAGCTTTCTTT. The chain employs TRBV11-2 and TRBJ1-1; perhaps TRBD1 as D (5 bases). The V gene's germline CDR1 is SGHAT and CDR2 FQNNGV. V lost 4 bases to trimming and J lost 0 bases, with 12 bases between them. The CDR3 covers 15 residues.

This clone was counted between two and nine times. The V call is TRBV7-9, the J call TRBJ2-7; D not certain. CDR1 and CDR2 (germline): SEHNR, FQNEAQ (reference sequence). The V end lost 0 bases, the J end lost 4 bases, and 4 bases lay between the germline ends. The CDR3 spans 12 residues. CDR3 in amino acids: CASSLAPYEQYF. The CDR3 nucleotides read TGTGCCAGCAGCTTAGCTCCTTACGAGCAGTACTTC.

This clone is a singleton in its sample. The chain joins TRBV4-1 to TRBJ1-6; 8 bases match TRBD1. The CDR3 runs 15 residues. The V gene's germline CDR1 is MGHRA and CDR2 YSYEKL. Losses at the gene ends were 5 bases for V and 9 bases for J; bases not matched to a gene: 9. Here the CDR3 DNA reads TGCGCCAGCAGCACCTATACCAGGGGGCTTTCACCCCTCCACTTT. As protein: CASSTYTRGLSPLHF.

The chain joins TRBV2 to TRBJ2-7; 8 nucleotides align to TRBD1. The V segment lost 6 bases and the J segment 0 bases; nucleotides outside the gene matches: 4. The CDR3 totals 14 residues. Germline values: CDR1 SNHLY, CDR2 FYNNEI. CDR3 in amino acids: CASRGQGSSYEQYF. CDR3 nucleotide sequence: TGTGCCAGCAGAGGACAGGGTAGCTCCTACGAGCAGTACTTC.

J is TRBJ1-4 and V is TRBV2; a possible D gene is TRBD1 (5 bases). Trimming left V 3 bases short and J 7 bases short, with 9 bases between. Germline CDR1 and CDR2: SNHLY and FYNNEI. The CDR3 extends over 13 amino acids. The DNA of the CDR3 is TGTGCCAGCAGTGATGGGCAGGGTGAAAAACTGTTTTTT. This codes for CASSDGQGEKLFF. The whole variable domain, filled in from reference TRBV2 and TRBJ1-4, reads EPEVTQTPSHQVTQMGQEVILRCVPISNHLYFYWYRQILGQKVEFLVSFYNNEISEKSEIFDDQFSVERPDGSNFTLKIRSTKLEDSAMYFCASSDGQGEKLFFGSGTQLSVL.

The chain couples TRBV7-6 to TRBJ1-1, with D tentatively TRBD1 (6 bases). Germline CDR1 is SGHVS and CDR2 is FNYEAQ. This CDR3 is 15 amino acids long. V was cut by 1 base and J by 0 bases, with 9 bases left in between. Here the CDR3 reads CASSLVQGMNTEAFF. The CDR3 coding sequence is TGTGCCAGCAGCTTAGTTCAGGGGATGAACACTGAAGCTTTCTTT.

This clone showed up just once. The CDR3 sequence is CSASGGRGSNQPQHF. DNA for the CDR3: TGCAGTGCCAGTGGGGGGAGGGGTAGCAATCAGCCCCAGCATTTT. This chain links TRBV20-1 with TRBJ1-5; D may be TRBD1 (5 bases). In germline, CDR1 is DFQATT, CDR2 SNEGSKA (reference sequence). The CDR3 runs 15 residues. V lost 6 bases, J lost 0 bases, and 15 bases lay in between.